These 7 T cell receptor beta chains were sequenced from one sample in a study of naive and memory T cell subsets. The beta constant-region primer was an equimolar mix of two oligonucleotides covering TRBC1 and TRBC2. TCRdb fed the UMI-ligation and nested PCR reads into MiXCR, producing one record per CDR3 protein. This sample carries approximately 82,000 distinct CDR3 sequences, roughly 7% of them seen once, and the ten largest clones take about 1.6%. The specimen was central memory CD4+ T cells from blood. The receptors come from a human donor in good health.

This clonotype was found many times. V is TRBV12-3 or TRBV12-4 and J is TRBJ1-5, with TRBD1 as a possible D gene (6 bases). V dropped 5 bases and J dropped 0 bases, with 8 bases sitting between them. This CDR3 comprises 14 residues. The CDR3 DNA is TGTGCCAGCAGTGGACAGTTTAGCAATCAGCCCCAGCATTTT. This sequence encodes CASSGQFSNQPQHF.

Ten or more counts support this clonotype. The chain carries TRBV7-9 and TRBJ1-3, with TRBD1 matching 7 bases. CDR3 length equals 19 residues. Trimming at V came to 1 base and at J to 0 bases, leaving 12 bases not matched to a gene. Looked up from germline, CDR1 is SEHNR and CDR2 is FQNEAQ (reference sequence). CDR3 residues: CASSLVLVTGTVSGNTIYF. CDR3 nucleotide sequence: TGTGCCAGCAGCTTAGTCCTCGTTACTGGGACAGTCTCTGGAAACACCATATATTTT.

The V and J genes are TRBV7-2 and TRBJ2-6; 8 bases agree with TRBD1. CDR1 and CDR2 (germline): SGHTA, FQGNSA. Germline trimming cut 7 bases from V and 2 bases from J; bases unmatched to any gene: 4. CDR3 size: 15 residues. The CDR3 reads CASIKDRAGANVLTF. DNA for the CDR3: TGTGCCAGCATCAAGGACAGGGCTGGGGCCAACGTCCTGACTTTC.

The chain couples TRBV7-2 to TRBJ2-2; D perhaps matches TRBD1 (8 bases). The V gene's germline CDR1 is SGHTA and CDR2 FQGNSA. This CDR3 has 15 amino acids. With 5 bases removed from V and 6 bases from J, the gap between germline ends came to 16 bases. The chain's CDR3 is CASSAPTGGAGELFF. The CDR3, as DNA: TGTGCCAGCAGCGCCCCAACAGGGGGGGCCGGGGAGCTGTTTTTT.

The table lists this clonotype with a few counts. The chain combines TRBV3-1 with TRBJ2-1; possibly TRBD2 for D (6 bases). V was trimmed by 1 base and J by 7 bases, leaving 17 bases between them. Germline V gene lookup returns CDR1 LGHDT and CDR2 YNNKEL (reference sequence). The CDR3 has 16 residues. The CDR3 loop is CASSQGYGGPRNEQFF. As DNA, the CDR3 is TGTGCCAGCAGCCAAGGATACGGAGGGCCAAGGAATGAGCAGTTCTTC.

The chain uses TRBV24-1 and TRBJ2-2; the D call may be TRBD1 or TRBD2 (5 bases each). The length of the CDR3 is 15 residues. Germline V gives CDR1 KGHDR, CDR2 SFDVKD. Trimming removed 9 bases at V and 1 base at J, with 14 bases between. The CDR3 nucleotides read TGTGCCACCGCTGGGGGATCCGTGAACACCGGGGAGCTGTTTTTT. Protein product: CATAGGSVNTGELFF.

The genes are TRBV29-1 and TRBJ1-5; D not certain. V lost 7 bases, J lost 2 bases, and 12 bases lay in between. CDR1 SQVTM and CDR2 ANQGSEA come from the germline V gene. The CDR3 has 13 amino acids. CDR3 DNA: TGCAGCGCCCTGAGTGGAGGCAATCAGCCCCAGCATTTT. Amino acid sequence: CSALSGGNQPQHF. The entire variable domain, with the rest obtained from reference TRBV29-1 and TRBJ1-5, is as follows: SAVISQKPSRDICQRGTSLTIQCQVDSQVTMMFWYRQQPGQSLTLIATANQGSEATYESGFVIDKFPISRPNLTFSTLTVSNMSPEDSSIYLCSALSGGNQPQHFGDGTRLSIL.